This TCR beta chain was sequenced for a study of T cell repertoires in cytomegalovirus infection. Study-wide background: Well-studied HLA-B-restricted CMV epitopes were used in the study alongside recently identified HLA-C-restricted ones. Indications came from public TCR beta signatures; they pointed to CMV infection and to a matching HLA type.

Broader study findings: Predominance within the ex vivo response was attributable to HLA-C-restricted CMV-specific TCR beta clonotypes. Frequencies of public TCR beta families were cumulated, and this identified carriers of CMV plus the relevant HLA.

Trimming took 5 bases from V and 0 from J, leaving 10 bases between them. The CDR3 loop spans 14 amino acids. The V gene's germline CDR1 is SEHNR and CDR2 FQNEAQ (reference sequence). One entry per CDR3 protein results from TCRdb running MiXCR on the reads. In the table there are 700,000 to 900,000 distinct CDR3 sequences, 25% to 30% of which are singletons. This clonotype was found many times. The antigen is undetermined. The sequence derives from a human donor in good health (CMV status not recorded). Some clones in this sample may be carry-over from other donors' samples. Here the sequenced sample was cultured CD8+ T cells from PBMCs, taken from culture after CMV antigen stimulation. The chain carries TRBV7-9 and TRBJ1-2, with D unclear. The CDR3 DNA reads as TGTGCCAGCAGCGAACCCACCGCTAACTATGGCTACACCTTC. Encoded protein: CASSEPTANYGYTF.